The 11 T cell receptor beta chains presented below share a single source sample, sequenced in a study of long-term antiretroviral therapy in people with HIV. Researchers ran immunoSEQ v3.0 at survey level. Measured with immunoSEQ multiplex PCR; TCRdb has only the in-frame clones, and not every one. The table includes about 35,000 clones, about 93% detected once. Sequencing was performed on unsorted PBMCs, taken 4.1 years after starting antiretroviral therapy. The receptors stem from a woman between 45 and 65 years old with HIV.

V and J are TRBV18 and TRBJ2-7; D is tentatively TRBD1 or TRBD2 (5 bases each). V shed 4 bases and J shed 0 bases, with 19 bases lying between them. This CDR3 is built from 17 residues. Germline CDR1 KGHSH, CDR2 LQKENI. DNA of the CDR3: TGTGCCAGCTCACTGGGTACGAACAGGAGGAGCTCCTACGAGCAGTACTTC. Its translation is CASSLGTNRRSSYEQYF.

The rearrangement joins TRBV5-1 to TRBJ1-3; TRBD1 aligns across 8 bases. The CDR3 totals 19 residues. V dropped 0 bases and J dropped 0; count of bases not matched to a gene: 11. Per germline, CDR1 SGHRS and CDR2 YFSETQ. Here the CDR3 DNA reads TGCGCCAGCAGCTTGGCCACAAACAGGGGGTCCAGCTCTGGAAACACCATATATTTT. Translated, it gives CASSLATNRGSSSGNTIYF.

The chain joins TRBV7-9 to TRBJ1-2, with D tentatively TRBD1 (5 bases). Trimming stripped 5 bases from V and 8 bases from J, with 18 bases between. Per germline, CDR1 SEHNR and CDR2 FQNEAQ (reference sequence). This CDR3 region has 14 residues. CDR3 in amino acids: CASSPDVGVGGYTF. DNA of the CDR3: TGTGCCAGCAGCCCAGACGTGGGGGTGGGAGGCTACACCTTC.

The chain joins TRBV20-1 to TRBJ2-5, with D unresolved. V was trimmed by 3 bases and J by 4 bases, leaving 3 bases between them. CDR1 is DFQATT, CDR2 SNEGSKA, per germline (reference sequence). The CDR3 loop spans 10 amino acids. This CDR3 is CSASGETQYF. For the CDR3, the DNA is TGCAGTGCTAGTGGAGAGACCCAGTACTTC.

CDR3 in amino acids: CASSLVEPGNSPLHF. CDR3 DNA: TGTGCCAGCAGCTTAGTGGAGCCGGGAAATTCACCCCTCCACTTT. The V gene is TRBV11-2, the J gene TRBJ1-6; D remains ambiguous. V shed 1 base and J shed 7 bases, with 11 bases lying between them. The CDR3 loop spans 15 amino acids. Germline lookup yields CDR1 SGHAT and CDR2 FQNNGV.

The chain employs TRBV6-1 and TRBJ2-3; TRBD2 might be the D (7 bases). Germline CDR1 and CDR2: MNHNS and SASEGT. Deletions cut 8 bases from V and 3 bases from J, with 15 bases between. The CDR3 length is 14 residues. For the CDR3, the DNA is TGTGCCAGCGGGGGGGGGCCGACTACAGATACGCAGTATTTT. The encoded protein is CASGGGPTTDTQYF.

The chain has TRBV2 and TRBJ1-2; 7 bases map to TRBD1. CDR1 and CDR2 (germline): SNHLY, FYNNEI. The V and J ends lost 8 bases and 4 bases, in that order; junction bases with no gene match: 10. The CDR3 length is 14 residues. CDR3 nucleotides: TGTGCCAGCTGGGAACAGGGGTTCGGCTATGGCTACACCTTC. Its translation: CASWEQGFGYGYTF.

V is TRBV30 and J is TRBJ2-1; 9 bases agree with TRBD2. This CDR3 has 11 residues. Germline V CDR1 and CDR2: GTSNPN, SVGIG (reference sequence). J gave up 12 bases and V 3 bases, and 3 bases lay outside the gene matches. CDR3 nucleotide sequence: TGTGCCTGGAGGCTAGCGGGGATGCAGTTCTTC. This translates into CAWRLAGMQFF.

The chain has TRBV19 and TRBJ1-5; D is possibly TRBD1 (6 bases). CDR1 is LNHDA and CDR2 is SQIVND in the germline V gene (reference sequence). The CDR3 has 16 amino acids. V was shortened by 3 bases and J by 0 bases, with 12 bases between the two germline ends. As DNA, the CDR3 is TGTGCCAGTAGTATTACAAGACAGGATAGCAATCAGCCCCAGCATTTT. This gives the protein CASSITRQDSNQPQHF.

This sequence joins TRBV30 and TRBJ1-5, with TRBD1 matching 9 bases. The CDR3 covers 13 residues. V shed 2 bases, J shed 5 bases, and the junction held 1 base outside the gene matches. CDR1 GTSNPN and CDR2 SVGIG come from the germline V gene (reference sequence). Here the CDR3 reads CAWSRTGDQPQHF. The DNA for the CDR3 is TGTGCCTGGAGTAGGACAGGGGATCAGCCCCAGCATTTT.

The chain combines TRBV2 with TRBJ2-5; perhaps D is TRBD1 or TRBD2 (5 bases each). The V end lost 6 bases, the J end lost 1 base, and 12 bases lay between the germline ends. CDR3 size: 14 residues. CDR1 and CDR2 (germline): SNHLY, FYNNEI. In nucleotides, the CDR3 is TGTGCCAGCAGCGGGGACCGGTCCCAAGAGACCCAGTACTTC. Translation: CASSGDRSQETQYF.